A selection of T cell receptor beta chains follows, all from one sample in a study of OX40 agonist ivuxolimab in advanced cancers. Clones were sequenced by immunoSEQ multiplex PCR, and TCRdb holds only the in-frame ones, with some missing. Among 77,000 or so clones listed, 85% to 95% were seen once. The input for sequencing was CD4+ or CD8+ T cells sorted from blood, taken in a trial of the OX40 agonist ivuxolimab. The receptors here all came from an adult with an advanced solid tumor such as melanoma, head and neck, liver or kidney cancer. Both conserved end residues are part of each CDR3. A D gene is named only where the DNA matches it firmly. Where a row states a size, it is once, few, many or the class of an expanded clone; other rows omit it.

j_gene | v_gene | d_gene | abundance | CDR3aa | CDR3nt
TRBJ1-1 | TRBV28 | NA | NA | CASSRTDSRKEAFF | TGTGCCAGCAGCCGTACGGACAGCCGAAAAGAAGCTTTCTTT
TRBJ1-2 | TRBV5-5 | TRBD1 | NA | CASSLGQAANYGYTF | TGTGCCAGCAGCTTAGGACAGGCCGCTAACTATGGCTACACCTTC
TRBJ1-1 | TRBV6-6 | TRBD1 | NA | CASSDRDRVAEAFF | TGTGCCAGCAGCGACCGGGACAGGGTCGCTGAAGCTTTCTTT
TRBJ2-3 | TRBV25-1 | NA | NA | CASSEYLTAKSDTQYF | TGTGCCAGCAGTGAATATCTAACAGCGAAGTCAGATACGCAGTATTTT
TRBJ2-7 | TRBV2 | TRBD2 | NA | CASGPGPGLADVYEQYF | TGTGCCAGTGGACCGGGCCCCGGCCTAGCGGACGTCTACGAGCAGTACTTC
TRBJ2-3 | TRBV5-1 | TRBD1 | NA | CASTQTGVTDTQYF | TGCGCCAGCACCCAAACAGGGGTGACAGATACGCAGTATTTT
TRBJ1-3 | TRBV5-1 | NA | once | CASSLAPGLGNTIYF | TGCGCCAGCAGCTTGGCCCCGGGGCTCGGAAACACCATATATTTT
TRBJ1-2 | TRBV4-3 | NA | once | CASSPEAGSNYGYTF | TGCGCCAGCAGCCCCGAGGCGGGATCCAACTATGGCTACACCTTC
TRBJ1-2 | TRBV15 | NA | NA | CATSNRGYYGYTF | TGTGCCACCAGCAATCGGGGTTACTATGGCTACACCTTC
TRBJ1-2 | TRBV18 | NA | NA | CASSPGTGSDSGYTF | TGTGCCAGCTCACCTGGAACAGGGTCGGATAGTGGCTACACCTTC
TRBJ2-3 | TRBV28 | NA | NA | CAIGGTASDTQYF | TGTGCGATTGGAGGGACTGCCAGTGATACGCAGTATTTT
TRBJ2-7 | TRBV7-2 | TRBD1 | NA | CASTGQGISYEQYF | TGTGCCAGCACCGGACAGGGTATTTCCTACGAGCAGTACTTC
TRBJ2-3 | TRBV9 | TRBD1 | once | CASSVRTGDSTDTQYF | TGTGCCAGCAGCGTTCGGACAGGGGATAGCACAGATACGCAGTATTTT
TRBJ2-7 | TRBV18 | TRBD1 | NA | CASSPQGASYEQYF | TGTGCCAGCTCACCACAGGGGGCCTCCTACGAGCAGTACTTC
TRBJ2-2 | TRBV7-9 | NA | many | CASSYGSNTGELFF | TGTGCCAGCAGCTACGGGTCGAACACCGGGGAGCTGTTTTTT
TRBJ2-7 | TRBV5-1 | TRBD1 | NA | CASSPMTGGSYEQYF | TGCGCCAGCAGCCCTATGACAGGGGGGTCCTACGAGCAGTACTTC
TRBJ2-5 | TRBV20-1 | NA | NA | CSARWETQYF | TGCAGTGCTAGATGGGAGACCCAGTACTTC
TRBJ1-2 | TRBV5-1 | NA | NA | CASSLEAASGGYTF | TGCGCCAGCAGCTTGGAGGCAGCCTCCGGTGGCTACACCTTC
TRBJ2-5 | TRBV4-2 | TRBD2 | NA | CASSHILAGGPSETQYF | TGTGCCAGCAGCCACATCCTAGCGGGAGGGCCCTCCGAGACCCAGTACTTC
TRBJ1-2 | TRBV6-1 | NA | NA | CASSQAGLVYGYTF | TGTGCCAGCAGTCAAGCGGGATTGGTCTATGGCTACACCTTC
TRBJ2-7 | TRBV27 | NA | NA | CASRRVPGSYEQYF | TGTGCCAGCAGGCGCGTCCCAGGGTCCTACGAGCAGTACTTC
TRBJ2-1 | TRBV18 | TRBD1 | NA | CASSLIGTGHNEQFF | TGTGCCAGCTCCCTCATTGGGACAGGCCACAATGAGCAGTTCTTC
TRBJ2-3 | TRBV5-1 | TRBD2 | NA | CASSLDRGGPDTQYF | TGCGCCAGCAGCTTGGATCGGGGGGGCCCAGATACGCAGTATTTT
TRBJ1-2 | TRBV2 | NA | NA | CASSEGQGSRGYTF | TGTGCCAGCAGTGAAGGACAAGGGAGTAGGGGCTACACCTTC
TRBJ2-7 | TRBV28 | TRBD1 | NA | CASSPPGQALLGQYF | TGTGCCAGCAGTCCCCCCGGACAGGCCCTCCTAGGGCAGTACTTC
TRBJ2-2 | TRBV7-2 | TRBD2 | NA | CASRLTLGGSSGELFF | TGTGCCAGCAGATTGACCCTTGGCGGGAGTAGCGGGGAGCTGTTTTTT
TRBJ2-2 | TRBV7-2 | NA | NA | CASSLLGLTITGELFF | TGTGCCAGCAGCTTATTGGGACTCACGATCACCGGGGAGCTGTTTTTT
TRBJ2-5 | TRBV6-4 | NA | once | CASTSTGAPQETQYF | TGTGCCAGCACCTCCACTGGGGCTCCTCAAGAGACCCAGTACTTC
TRBJ1-6 | TRBV23-1 | NA | NA | CASSQSVRGPVNSPLHF | TGCGCCAGCAGTCAATCGGTTCGGGGGCCGGTGAATTCACCCCTCCACTTT
TRBJ2-7 | TRBV4-3 | NA | NA | CASSQLPGGLPYEQYF | TGCGCCAGCAGCCAACTCCCTGGGGGCCTACCCTACGAGCAGTACTTC
TRBJ2-2 | TRBV29-1 | NA | NA | CSVSAAGELFF | TGCAGCGTTTCCGCAGCCGGGGAGCTGTTTTTT